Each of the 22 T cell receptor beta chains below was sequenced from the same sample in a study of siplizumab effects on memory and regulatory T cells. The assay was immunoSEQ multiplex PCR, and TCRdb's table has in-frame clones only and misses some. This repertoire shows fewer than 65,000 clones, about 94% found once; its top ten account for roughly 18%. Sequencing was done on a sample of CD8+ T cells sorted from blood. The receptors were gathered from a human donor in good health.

This CDR3 reads CASSMRPGGTEAFF. The DNA for the CDR3 is TGTGCCAGCAGTATGCGCCCGGGGGGCACTGAAGCTTTCTTT. The rearrangement joins TRBV28 to TRBJ1-1; a weak D match, TRBD1 (5 bases). The CDR3 covers 14 residues. The germline V gene has CDR1 MDHEN and CDR2 SYDVKM. V was shortened by 5 bases and J by 4 bases, with 14 bases between the two germline ends.

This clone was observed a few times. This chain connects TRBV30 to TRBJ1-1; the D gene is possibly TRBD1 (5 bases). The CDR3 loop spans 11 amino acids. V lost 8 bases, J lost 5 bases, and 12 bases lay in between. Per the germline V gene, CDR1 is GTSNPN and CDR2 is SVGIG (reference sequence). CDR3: CATGRETEAFF. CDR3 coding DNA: TGTGCCACCGGCAGGGAGACTGAAGCTTTCTTT.

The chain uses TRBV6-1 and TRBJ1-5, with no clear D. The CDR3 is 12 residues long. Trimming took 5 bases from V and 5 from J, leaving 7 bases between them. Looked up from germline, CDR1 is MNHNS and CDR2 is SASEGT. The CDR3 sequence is CASSLHYQPQHF. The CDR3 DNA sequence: TGTGCCAGCAGTCTACACTATCAGCCCCAGCATTTT.

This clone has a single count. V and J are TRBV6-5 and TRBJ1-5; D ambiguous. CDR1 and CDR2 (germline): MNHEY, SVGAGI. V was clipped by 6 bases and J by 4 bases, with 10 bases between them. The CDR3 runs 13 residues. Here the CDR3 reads CASRLHRNQPQHF. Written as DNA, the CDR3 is TGTGCCAGCAGGCTACATCGAAATCAGCCCCAGCATTTT.

The CDR3 sequence is CASSPTGTGIEQFF. The CDR3 DNA follows: TGTGCCAGCTCACCAACCGGGACAGGGATTGAGCAGTTCTTC. This chain joins TRBV18 and TRBJ2-1, with 9 bases aligning to TRBD1. CDR3 size: 14 residues. V trimming: 2 bases; J trimming: 9 bases; junction bases outside the gene matches: 5. Germline V lookup: CDR1 KGHSH, CDR2 LQKENI.

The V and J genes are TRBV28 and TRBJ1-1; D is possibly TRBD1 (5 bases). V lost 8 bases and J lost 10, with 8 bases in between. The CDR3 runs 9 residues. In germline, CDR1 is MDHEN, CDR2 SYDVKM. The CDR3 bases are TGTGCCAGCGGGACTTTAGCTTTCTTT. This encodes CASGTLAFF. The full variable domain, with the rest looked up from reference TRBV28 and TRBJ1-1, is DVKVTQSSRYLVKRTGEKVFLECVQDMDHENMFWYRQDPGLGLRLIYFSYDVKMKEKGDIPEGYSVSREKKERFSLILESASTNQTSMYLCASGTLAFFGQGTRLTVV.

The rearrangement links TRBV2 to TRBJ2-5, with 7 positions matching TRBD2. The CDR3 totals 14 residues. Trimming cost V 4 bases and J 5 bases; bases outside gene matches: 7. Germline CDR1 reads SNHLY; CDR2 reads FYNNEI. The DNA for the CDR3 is TGTGCCAGCAGTGGGGAGGGAAGGGTGGAGACCCAGTACTTC. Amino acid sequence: CASSGEGRVETQYF.

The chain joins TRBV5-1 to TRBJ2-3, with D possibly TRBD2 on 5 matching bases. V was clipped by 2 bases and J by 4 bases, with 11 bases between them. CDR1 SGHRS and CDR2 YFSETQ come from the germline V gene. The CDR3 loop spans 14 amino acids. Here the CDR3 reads CASSFAAGPDTQYF. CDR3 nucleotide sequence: TGCGCCAGCAGCTTTGCGGCGGGCCCAGATACGCAGTATTTT. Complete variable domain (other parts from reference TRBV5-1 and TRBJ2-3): KAGVTQTPRYLIKTRGQQVTLSCSPISGHRSVSWYQQTPGQGLQFLFEYFSETQRNKGNFPGRFSGRQFSNSRSEMNVSTLELGDSALYLCASSFAAGPDTQYFGPGTRLTVL.

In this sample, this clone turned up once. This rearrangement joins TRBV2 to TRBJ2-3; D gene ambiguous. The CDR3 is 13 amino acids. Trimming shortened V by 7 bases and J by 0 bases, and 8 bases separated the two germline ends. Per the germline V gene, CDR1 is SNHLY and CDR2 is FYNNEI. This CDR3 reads CASNSGSTDTQYF. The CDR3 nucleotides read TGTGCCAGCAATTCCGGGAGCACAGATACGCAGTATTTT.

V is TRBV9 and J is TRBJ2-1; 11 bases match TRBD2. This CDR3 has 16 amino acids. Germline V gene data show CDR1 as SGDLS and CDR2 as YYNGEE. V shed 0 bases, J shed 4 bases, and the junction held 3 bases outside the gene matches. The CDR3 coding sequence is TGTGCCAGCAGCGTAGAGGGACTAGCGGTATACAATGAGCAGTTCTTC. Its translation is CASSVEGLAVYNEQFF.

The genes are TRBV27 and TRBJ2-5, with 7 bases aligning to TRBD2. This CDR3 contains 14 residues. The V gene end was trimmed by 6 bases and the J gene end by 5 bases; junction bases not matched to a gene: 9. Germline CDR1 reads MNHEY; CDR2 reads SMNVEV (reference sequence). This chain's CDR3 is CASRPWWEGETQYF. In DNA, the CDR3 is TGTGCCAGCAGGCCTTGGTGGGAGGGGGAGACCCAGTACTTC.

CDR3 coding DNA: TGTGCCAGCAGTTTAGGACAGGGTATCAACGAGCAGTACTTC. This encodes CASSLGQGINEQYF. The V and J genes are TRBV6-5 and TRBJ2-7, with TRBD1 identical over 8 bases. With 4 bases clipped from V and 5 bases from J, the junction kept 7 bases outside the gene matches. CDR1 and CDR2 (germline): MNHEY, SVGAGI. The CDR3 is 14 residues long.

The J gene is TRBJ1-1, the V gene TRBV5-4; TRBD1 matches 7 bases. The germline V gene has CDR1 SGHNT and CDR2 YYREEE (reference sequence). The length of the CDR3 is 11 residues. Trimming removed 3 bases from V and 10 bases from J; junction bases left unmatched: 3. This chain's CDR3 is CASSSGTVAFF. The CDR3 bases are TGTGCCAGCAGCTCCGGGACAGTAGCTTTCTTT.

The CDR3 is CASSLDRTSNQPQHF. For the CDR3, the DNA is TGTGCCAGCAGCTTGGATCGAACTAGCAATCAGCCCCAGCATTTT. J is TRBJ1-5 and V is TRBV7-8; D gene ambiguous. Germline loops: CDR1 SGHVS, CDR2 FQNEAQ. The V end lost 3 bases, the J end lost 0 bases, and 9 bases lay between the germline ends. CDR3 size: 15 residues.

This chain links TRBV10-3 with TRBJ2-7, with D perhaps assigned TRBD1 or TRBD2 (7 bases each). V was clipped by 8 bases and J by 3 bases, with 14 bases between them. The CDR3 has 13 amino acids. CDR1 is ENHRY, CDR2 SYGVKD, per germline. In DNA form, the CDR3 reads TGTGCCATCGGGGGGGACAGTTTCTACGAGCAGTACTTC. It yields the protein CAIGGDSFYEQYF.

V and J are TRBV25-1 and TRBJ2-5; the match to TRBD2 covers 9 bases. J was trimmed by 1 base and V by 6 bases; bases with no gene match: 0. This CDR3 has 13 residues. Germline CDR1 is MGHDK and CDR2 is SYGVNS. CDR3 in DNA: TGTGCCAGCAGGACTAGCGGCCAAGAGACCCAGTACTTC. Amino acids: CASRTSGQETQYF.

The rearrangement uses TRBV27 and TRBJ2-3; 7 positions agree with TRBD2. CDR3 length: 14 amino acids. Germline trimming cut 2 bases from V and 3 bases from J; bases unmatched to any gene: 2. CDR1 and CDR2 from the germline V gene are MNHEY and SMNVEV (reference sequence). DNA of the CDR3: TGTGCCAGCAGTTTAATCGGGGGGACAGATACGCAGTATTTT. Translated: CASSLIGGTDTQYF.

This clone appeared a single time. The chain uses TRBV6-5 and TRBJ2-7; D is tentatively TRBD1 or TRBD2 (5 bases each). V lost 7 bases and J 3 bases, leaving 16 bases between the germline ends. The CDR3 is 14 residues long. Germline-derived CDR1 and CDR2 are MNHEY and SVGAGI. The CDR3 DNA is TGTGCCAGCAAGGGGACCCCCGGTAACTACGAGCAGTACTTC. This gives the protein CASKGTPGNYEQYF.

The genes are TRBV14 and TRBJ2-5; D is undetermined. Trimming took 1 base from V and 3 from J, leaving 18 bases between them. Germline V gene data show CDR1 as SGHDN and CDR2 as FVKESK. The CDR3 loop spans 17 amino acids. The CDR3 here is CASSQGGGGLAEETQYF. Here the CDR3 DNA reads TGTGCCAGCAGCCAAGGAGGTGGTGGATTGGCTGAAGAGACCCAGTACTTC.

CDR3 nucleotides: TGTGCCAGTAGTATCACAGTCTTCTCTGAAGCTTTCTTT. Amino acid sequence: CASSITVFSEAFF. V and J are TRBV19 and TRBJ1-1; no reliable D call. V lost 3 bases and J 6 bases, leaving 11 bases between the germline ends. CDR1 LNHDA and CDR2 SQIVND come from the germline V gene (reference sequence). This CDR3 contains 13 residues.

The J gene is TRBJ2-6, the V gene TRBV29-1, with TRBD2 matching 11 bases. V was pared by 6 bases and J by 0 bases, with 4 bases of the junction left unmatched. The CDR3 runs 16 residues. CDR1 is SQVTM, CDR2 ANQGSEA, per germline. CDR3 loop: CSVGGLAGSGANVLTF. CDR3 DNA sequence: TGCAGCGTGGGCGGACTAGCGGGCTCTGGGGCCAACGTCCTGACTTTC.

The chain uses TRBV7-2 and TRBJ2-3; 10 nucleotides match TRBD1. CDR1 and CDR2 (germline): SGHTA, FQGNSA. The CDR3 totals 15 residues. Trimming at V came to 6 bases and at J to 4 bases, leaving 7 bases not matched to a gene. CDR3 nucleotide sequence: TGTGCCAGCAGTTTATACGGGACAGGGGCAGATACGCAGTATTTT. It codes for CASSLYGTGADTQYF.